This TCR beta chain derives from a study of OX40 agonist ivuxolimab in advanced cancers. TCRdb's table, derived via immunoSEQ multiplex PCR, lists solely in-frame clones and lacks some. Altogether more than 65,000 clones are present, 80% to 90% being singletons, with the ten largest covering about 2.4%. The CDR3 length is 14 residues. Germline V lookup: CDR1 GTSNPN, CDR2 SVGIG (reference sequence). V was clipped by 2 bases and J by 0 bases, with 10 bases between them. The rearrangement uses TRBV30 and TRBJ2-5; the D is unclear. The TCR sequence derives from an adult with an advanced solid tumor such as melanoma, head and neck, liver or kidney cancer. This specimen was CD4+ or CD8+ T cells sorted from blood, taken in a trial of the OX40 agonist ivuxolimab. For the CDR3, the DNA is TGTGCCTGGAGTTTGGGCGGCAACCAAGAGACCCAGTACTTC. This gives the protein CAWSLGGNQETQYF.